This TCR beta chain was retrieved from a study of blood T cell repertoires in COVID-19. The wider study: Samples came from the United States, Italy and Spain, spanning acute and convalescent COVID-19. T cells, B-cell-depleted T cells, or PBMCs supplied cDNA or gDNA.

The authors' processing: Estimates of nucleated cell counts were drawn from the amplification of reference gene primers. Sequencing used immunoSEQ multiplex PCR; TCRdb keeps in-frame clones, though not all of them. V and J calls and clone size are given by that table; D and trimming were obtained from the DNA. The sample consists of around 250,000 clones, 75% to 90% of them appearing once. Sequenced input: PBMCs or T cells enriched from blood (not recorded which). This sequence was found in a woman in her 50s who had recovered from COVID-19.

Written as DNA, the CDR3 is TGTGCCACCAGCGGGGGGGCCCAAAAAACCTACGAGCAGTACTTC. Translation gives CATSGGAQKTYEQYF. This chain joins TRBV15 and TRBJ2-7; the D gene is possibly TRBD2 (7 bases). The CDR3 is made up of 15 amino acids. V lost 5 bases, J lost 2 bases, and 16 bases lay in between. The germline gives CDR1 LNHNV, CDR2 YYDKDF (reference sequence).